The rows below give T cell receptor beta chains drawn from one sample of a study of immune cell composition in non-small cell lung cancer. TCRdb's table, derived via immunoSEQ multiplex PCR, lists solely in-frame clones and lacks some. Of about 9,000 clones listed, 70% to 85% were seen once; the top ten hold about 13%. Sequenced input: non-adjacent lung tissue. These receptors were obtained from a human donor with non-small cell lung cancer. Each CDR3 is given with its conserved first and last residue. Fields, in order: V gene, J gene, D gene, CDR3 length, clone size, CDR3 DNA, CDR3 protein. The D gene is left open where the match is weak. Not all rows give a size; the values are once, few, many and, for expanded clones, a class.

TRBV7-2	TRBJ2-2	-	14	-	TGTGCCAGCAGCTTAGGCCAGATAGGCGGGGAGCTGTTTTTT	CASSLGQIGGELFF
TRBV28	TRBJ2-3	-	17	-	TGTGCCAGCGGATCCCATTCCCTGACGGGCGGGCCAGATACGCAGTATTTT	CASGSHSLTGGPDTQYF
TRBV29-1	TRBJ2-5	TRBD2	14	-	TGCAGCGTGCAAGTAGCGGGGCTGAAAGAGACCCAGTACTTC	CSVQVAGLKETQYF
TRBV7-9	TRBJ2-7	-	15	-	TGTGCCAGCAGCTCCGATGACACCAAGTCCTACGAGCAGTACTTC	CASSSDDTKSYEQYF
TRBV14	TRBJ2-7	-	15	few	TGTGCCAGCAGCCAAGACCCACAGGGATTGGCCGAGCAGTACTTC	CASSQDPQGLAEQYF
TRBV6-1	TRBJ1-2	TRBD1	11	few	TGTGCCAGCAGTGCGTACAGGGGAAACACCTTC	CASSAYRGNTF
TRBV27	TRBJ2-1	TRBD2	16	-	TGTGCCAGCAGTTCAGGCAGACTAGCGGGTATCGATGAGCAGTTCTTC	CASSSGRLAGIDEQFF
TRBV7-2	TRBJ2-7	-	15	-	TGTGCCAGCAGCTTAGGTCCAGGGCAGACCTACGAGCAGTACTTC	CASSLGPGQTYEQYF
TRBV6-6	TRBJ2-7	TRBD2	12	-	TGTGCCACAAGCGGGACCGCCTACGAGCAGTACTTC	CATSGTAYEQYF
TRBV2	TRBJ2-1	-	15	-	TGTGCCAGCAGTGAACTCAGGGGCACACAAAATGAGCAGTTCTTC	CASSELRGTQNEQFF
TRBV9	TRBJ2-3	TRBD2	16	once	TGTGCCAGCACATCTAGCGGGGGTCATAGCACAGATACGCAGTATTTT	CASTSSGGHSTDTQYF
TRBV11-2	TRBJ2-7	-	12	once	TGTGCCAGCAGCCCGACTGGTCTCGAGCAGTACTTC	CASSPTGLEQYF
TRBV11-2	TRBJ2-7	-	10	-	TGTGCCAGCAGCTTGGGGGAGCAGTACTTC	CASSLGEQYF
TRBV9	TRBJ1-4	-	16	-	TGTGCCAGCAGCACTCGACAAGTTGCAACTAATGAAAAACTGTTTTTT	CASSTRQVATNEKLFF
TRBV7-6	TRBJ1-3	-	15	-	TGTGCCAGCAGCCAGACACCGAGCTCTGGAAACACCATATATTTT	CASSQTPSSGNTIYF
TRBV18	TRBJ2-7	-	15	-	TGTGCCAGCTCATACGGGACGAGGAGCTCCTACGAGCAGTACTTC	CASSYGTRSSYEQYF